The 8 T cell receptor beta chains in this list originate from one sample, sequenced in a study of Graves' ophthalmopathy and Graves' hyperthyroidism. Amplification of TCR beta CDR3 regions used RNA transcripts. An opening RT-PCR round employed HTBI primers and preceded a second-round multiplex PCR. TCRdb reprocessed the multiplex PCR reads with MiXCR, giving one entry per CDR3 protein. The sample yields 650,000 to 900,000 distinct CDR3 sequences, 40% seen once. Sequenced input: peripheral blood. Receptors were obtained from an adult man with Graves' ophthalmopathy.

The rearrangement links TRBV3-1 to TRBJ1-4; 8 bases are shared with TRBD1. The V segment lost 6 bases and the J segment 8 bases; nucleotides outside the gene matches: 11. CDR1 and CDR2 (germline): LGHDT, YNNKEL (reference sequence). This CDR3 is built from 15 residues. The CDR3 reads CASRRTGTGGEKLFF. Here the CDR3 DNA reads TGTGCCAGCAGGAGAACCGGGACAGGCGGAGAAAAACTGTTTTTT.

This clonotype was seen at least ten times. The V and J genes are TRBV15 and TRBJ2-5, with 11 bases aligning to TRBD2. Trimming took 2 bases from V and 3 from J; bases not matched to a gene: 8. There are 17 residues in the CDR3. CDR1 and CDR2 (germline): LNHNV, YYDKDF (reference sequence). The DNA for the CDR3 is TGTGCCACCAGCAGACCCCTGGAGACTAGCGGGGAAGAGACCCAGTACTTC. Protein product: CATSRPLETSGEETQYF.

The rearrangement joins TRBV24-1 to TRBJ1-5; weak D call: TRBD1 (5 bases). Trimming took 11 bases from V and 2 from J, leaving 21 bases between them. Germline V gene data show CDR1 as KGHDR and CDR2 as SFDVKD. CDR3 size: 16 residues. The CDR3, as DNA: TGTGCCAGCAGCCGTGGCGGGGGTGTGGGCAATCAGCCCCAGCATTTT. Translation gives CASSRGGGVGNQPQHF.

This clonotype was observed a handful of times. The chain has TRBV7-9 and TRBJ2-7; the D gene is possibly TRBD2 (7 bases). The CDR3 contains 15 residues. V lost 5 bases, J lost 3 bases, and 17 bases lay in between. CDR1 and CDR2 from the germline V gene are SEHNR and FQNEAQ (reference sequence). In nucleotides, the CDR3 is TGTGCCAGCAGCCCCGTCGGGGGGCTAGTCTACGAGCAGTACTTC. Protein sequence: CASSPVGGLVYEQYF.

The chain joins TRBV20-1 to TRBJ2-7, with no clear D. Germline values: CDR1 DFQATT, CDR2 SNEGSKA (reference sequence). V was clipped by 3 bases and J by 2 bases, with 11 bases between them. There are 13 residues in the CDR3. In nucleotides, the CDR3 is TGCAGTGCTAGGAGCTATCCTACCTACGAGCAGTACTTC. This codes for CSARSYPTYEQYF.

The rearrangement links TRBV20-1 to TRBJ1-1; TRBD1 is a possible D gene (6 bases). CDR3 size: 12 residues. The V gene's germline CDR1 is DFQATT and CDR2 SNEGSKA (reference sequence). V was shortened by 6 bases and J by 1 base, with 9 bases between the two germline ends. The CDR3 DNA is TGCAGTGCCGGGACATCGAACACTGAAGCTTTCTTT. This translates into CSAGTSNTEAFF.

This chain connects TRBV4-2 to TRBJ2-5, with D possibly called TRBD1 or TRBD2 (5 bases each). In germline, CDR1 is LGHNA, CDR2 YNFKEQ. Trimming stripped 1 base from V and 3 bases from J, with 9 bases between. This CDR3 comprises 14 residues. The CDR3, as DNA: TGTGCCAGCAGCCAAGTGGGGACGGAAGAGACCCAGTACTTC. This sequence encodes CASSQVGTEETQYF.

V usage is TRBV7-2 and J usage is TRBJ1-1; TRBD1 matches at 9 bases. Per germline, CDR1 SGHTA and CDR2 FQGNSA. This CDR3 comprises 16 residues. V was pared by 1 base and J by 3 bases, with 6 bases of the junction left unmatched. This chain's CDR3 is CASSLGGQGTYTEAFF. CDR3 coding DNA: TGTGCCAGCAGCTTAGGTGGACAGGGGACCTACACTGAAGCTTTCTTT.